This entry lists 27 T cell receptor beta chains sequenced from one sample in a study of blood T cell repertoires in COVID-19. TCRdb's copy holds only in-frame clones and misses some; the assay was immunoSEQ multiplex PCR. This sample carries about 200,000 clones, 70% to 90% of them seen once, and the ten largest clones take approximately 0.75%. Input material: peripheral blood. The receptors shown here come from a woman in her seventies with acute or convalescent COVID-19.

Only a few counts were recorded for this clone. The V and J genes are TRBV29-1 and TRBJ2-7; D perhaps matches TRBD2 (5 bases). The CDR3 totals 11 residues. CDR1 and CDR2 from the germline V gene are SQVTM and ANQGSEA. The CDR3 here is CSIIEGYEQYF. The CDR3 nucleotides read TGCAGTATAATTGAGGGATACGAGCAGTACTTC.

This clone has just a few counts. The rearrangement links TRBV5-1 to TRBJ2-1; TRBD2 matches 9 bases. Germline lookup yields CDR1 SGHRS and CDR2 YFSETQ. The CDR3 length is 14 residues. Trimming took 2 bases from V and 6 from J; bases not matched to a gene: 3. The CDR3 is CASSFLAGTNEQFF. The DNA of the CDR3 is TGCGCCAGCAGCTTCCTAGCGGGGACCAATGAGCAGTTCTTC.

The J gene is TRBJ2-3, the V gene TRBV24-1; perhaps TRBD2 as D (5 bases). Germline CDR1 is KGHDR and CDR2 is SFDVKD. This CDR3 spans 18 amino acids. Trimming shortened V by 4 bases and J by 2 bases, and 21 bases separated the two germline ends. The CDR3 reads CATSDPRTNAGPTDTQYF. The CDR3 DNA reads TGTGCCACCAGTGACCCGCGAACGAACGCGGGCCCCACAGATACGCAGTATTTT.

The V call is TRBV3-1 (or the pseudogene TRBV3-2), the J call TRBJ2-7; tentatively, D is TRBD1 (5 bases). The germline V gene has CDR1 LGHDT and CDR2 YNNKEL (reference sequence). This CDR3 contains 15 residues. V dropped 0 bases and J dropped 7 bases, with 16 bases sitting between them. CDR3 in amino acids: CASSQDTSRVREQYF. Written as DNA, the CDR3 is TGTGCCAGCAGCCAAGATACTTCCAGGGTGAGGGAGCAGTACTTC.

The chain joins TRBV5-5 to TRBJ1-5; D is undetermined. This CDR3 is built from 16 residues. Germline CDR1 reads SGHKS; CDR2 reads YYEKEE (reference sequence). V was cut by 0 bases and J by 1 base, with 11 bases left in between. The DNA of the CDR3 is TGTGCCAGCAGCTTGGAACAGCCTATGAGCAATCAGCCCCAGCATTTT. Translated, it gives CASSLEQPMSNQPQHF.

The chain has TRBV7-2 and TRBJ1-1; TRBD1 matches at 9 bases. V gave up 4 bases and J gave up 6 bases; unmatched junction bases: 6. Germline CDR1 SGHTA, CDR2 FQGNSA. The CDR3 has 14 amino acids. CDR3: CASSSYRGLPEAFF. Here the CDR3 DNA reads TGTGCCAGCAGCTCCTACAGGGGGCTTCCTGAAGCTTTCTTT.

This clone was picked up one time. This chain joins TRBV7-9 and TRBJ2-1; TRBD1 might be the D (5 bases). Per germline, CDR1 SEHNR and CDR2 FQNEAQ (reference sequence). With 1 base removed from V and 9 bases from J, the gap between germline ends came to 10 bases. This CDR3 region has 13 residues. The CDR3 protein is CASSLVGVGEQFF. CDR3 nucleotides: TGTGCCAGCAGCTTAGTAGGGGTAGGTGAGCAGTTCTTC.

The chain couples TRBV19 to TRBJ1-2, with D possibly matching TRBD1 (5 bases). This CDR3 has 11 residues. Looked up from germline, CDR1 is LNHDA and CDR2 is SQIVND (reference sequence). Trimming removed 5 bases from V and 4 bases from J, with 5 bases in between. The CDR3 sequence is CASSDSYGYTF. Written as DNA, the CDR3 is TGTGCCAGTAGTGACAGCTATGGCTACACCTTC. The entire variable domain, with the rest obtained from reference TRBV19 and TRBJ1-2, is as follows: DGGITQSPKYLFRKEGQNVTLSCEQNLNHDAMYWYRQDPGQGLRLIYYSQIVNDFQKGDIAEGYSVSREKKESFPLTVTSAQKNPTAFYLCASSDSYGYTFGSGTRLTVV.

The chain uses TRBV27 and TRBJ1-6, with 7 bases aligning to TRBD1. The CDR3 is 13 amino acids. J was trimmed by 9 bases and V by 7 bases; bases with no gene match: 6. CDR1 and CDR2 from the germline V gene are MNHEY and SMNVEV (reference sequence). The CDR3 nucleotides read TGTGCCAGCACCAGACAGGGAACTTCACCCCTCCACTTT. Translated: CASTRQGTSPLHF.

This clone was counted many times. The V call is TRBV19, the J call TRBJ2-2; 8 bases fit TRBD1. Per germline, CDR1 LNHDA and CDR2 SQIVND (reference sequence). With 11 bases clipped from V and 2 bases from J, the junction kept 4 bases outside the gene matches. This CDR3 has 13 residues. The CDR3 region is CAGQGINTGELFF. The DNA of the CDR3 is TGTGCCGGACAGGGTATAAACACCGGGGAGCTGTTTTTT. Complete variable domain (other parts from reference TRBV19 and TRBJ2-2): DGGITQSPKYLFRKEGQNVTLSCEQNLNHDAMYWYRQDPGQGLRLIYYSQIVNDFQKGDIAEGYSVSREKKESFPLTVTSAQKNPTAFYLCAGQGINTGELFFGEGSRLTVL.

This clone has just one count. The rearrangement uses TRBV29-1 and TRBJ1-2; 9 bases are a match to TRBD1. The CDR3 contains 13 residues. The V segment lost 1 base and the J segment 3 bases; nucleotides outside the gene matches: 0. The germline CDR1 and CDR2 sequences are SQVTM and ANQGSEA. The CDR3 here is CSVEGTGDYGYTF. The CDR3 coding sequence is TGCAGCGTTGAAGGGACAGGGGACTATGGCTACACCTTC.

The rearrangement links TRBV28 to TRBJ1-4; tentatively, D is TRBD1 (5 bases). V dropped 6 bases and J dropped 7 bases, with 12 bases sitting between them. The CDR3 contains 13 residues. Germline loops: CDR1 MDHEN, CDR2 SYDVKM. CDR3 region: CASRFGGGEKLFF. As DNA, the CDR3 is TGTGCCAGCAGGTTCGGCGGGGGTGAAAAACTGTTTTTT.

The chain employs TRBV3-1 (or the pseudogene TRBV3-2) and TRBJ2-2; TRBD2 aligns across 9 bases. Germline CDR1 is LGHDT and CDR2 is YNNKEL (reference sequence). Trimming cost V 3 bases and J 4 bases; bases outside gene matches: 3. The CDR3 has 15 residues. The CDR3 reads CASSHRTSVTGELFF. CDR3 bases: TGTGCCAGCAGCCACAGGACTAGCGTCACCGGGGAGCTGTTTTTT.

The chain combines TRBV7-9 with TRBJ2-7; 7 bases are a match to TRBD2. Germline CDR1 is SEHNR and CDR2 is FQNEAQ (reference sequence). CDR3 size: 16 residues. V lost 8 bases to trimming and J lost 3 bases; unmatched junction nucleotides: 16. The CDR3 loop reads CASHSDRAGENYEQYF. The CDR3 coding sequence is TGTGCCAGCCACTCCGACCGGGCGGGGGAGAACTACGAGCAGTACTTC.

The V call is TRBV7-2, the J call TRBJ1-3; D is unresolved. V was pared by 1 base and J by 1 base, with 11 bases between. CDR3 length: 16 amino acids. Germline V CDR1 and CDR2: SGHTA, FQGNSA. CDR3 DNA sequence: TGTGCCAGCAGCTTAGGGCCCGCTCAATCTGGAAACACCATATATTTT. Amino acid sequence: CASSLGPAQSGNTIYF.

V usage is TRBV7-7 and J usage is TRBJ2-7, with 15 nucleotides matching TRBD2. After removal of 5 bases from V and 6 bases from J, the junction contained 8 bases not matched to a gene. Looked up from germline, CDR1 is SSHAT and CDR2 is FNYEAQ (reference sequence). This CDR3 has 16 amino acids. This CDR3 reads CASSPGTSGRYSEQYF. In nucleotides, the CDR3 is TGTGCCAGCAGCCCAGGGACTAGCGGGAGGTATAGCGAGCAGTACTTC.

The chain recombines TRBV5-1 with TRBJ1-1; tentative D call: TRBD1 (5 bases). V lost 4 bases and J lost 2, with 12 bases in between. The CDR3 covers 14 residues. The V gene's germline CDR1 is SGHRS and CDR2 YFSETQ. The CDR3, as DNA: TGCGCCAGCAGCCCGGGGGGAGTAAACACTGAAGCTTTCTTT. Its protein is CASSPGGVNTEAFF. Full variable domain (rest looked up from reference TRBV5-1 and TRBJ1-1): KAGVTQTPRYLIKTRGQQVTLSCSPISGHRSVSWYQQTPGQGLQFLFEYFSETQRNKGNFPGRFSGRQFSNSRSEMNVSTLELGDSALYLCASSPGGVNTEAFFGQGTRLTVV.

This clone was counted once. V is TRBV7-2 and J is TRBJ2-7; 8 nucleotides align to TRBD2. This CDR3 comprises 15 residues. Unmatched junction bases numbered 10, after V lost 5 bases and J lost 4 bases. Looked up from germline, CDR1 is SGHTA and CDR2 is FQGNSA. In nucleotides, the CDR3 is TGTGCCAGCAGCCGTGATGGTAGCGGGGCATACGAGCAGTACTTC. Translation gives CASSRDGSGAYEQYF. The variable domain in full, with the rest retrieved from reference TRBV7-2 and TRBJ2-7, is GAGVSQSPSNKVTEKGKDVELRCDPISGHTALYWYRQSLGQGLEFLIYFQGNSAPDKSGLPSDRFSAERTGGSVSTLTIQRTQQEDSAVYLCASSRDGSGAYEQYFGPGTRLTVT.

The rearrangement joins TRBV6-1 to TRBJ1-4; 9 bases are shared with TRBD1. V gave up 0 bases and J gave up 4 bases; unmatched junction bases: 0. Germline CDR1 is MNHNS and CDR2 is SASEGT. There are 15 residues in the CDR3. In DNA form, the CDR3 reads TGTGCCAGCAGTGAAGCGGACAGGGGTAATGAAAAACTGTTTTTT. Amino acids: CASSEADRGNEKLFF.

The chain joins TRBV12-5 to TRBJ1-6; D remains ambiguous. The germline V and J ends were trimmed by 3 bases and 7 bases, with 13 bases remaining between them. Germline CDR1 and CDR2: LGHNT and FRNRAP. The CDR3 contains 15 residues. The CDR3 DNA reads TGTGCTAGTGGTTTAACAGCAGGCTCCAATTCACCCCTCCACTTT. It encodes CASGLTAGSNSPLHF.

The rearrangement links TRBV5-1 to TRBJ2-5, with TRBD2 matching 7 bases. J lost 5 bases, V lost 0 bases, and 10 bases had no gene match. The germline gives CDR1 SGHRS, CDR2 YFSETQ. The CDR3 covers 16 residues. The CDR3 loop reads CASSLAPAGQGETQYF. CDR3 coding DNA: TGCGCCAGCAGCTTGGCCCCAGCGGGGCAAGGGGAGACCCAGTACTTC.

The chain carries TRBV11-2 and TRBJ2-7, with 9 bases identical to TRBD1. Germline trimming cut 5 bases from V and 3 bases from J; bases unmatched to any gene: 8. The CDR3 runs 15 residues. The germline V gene encodes CDR1 SGHAT and CDR2 FQNNGV. CDR3 region: CASSPGQGKIYEQYF. The CDR3 bases are TGTGCCAGCAGCCCAGGACAGGGGAAAATCTACGAGCAGTACTTC. The full variable domain, its missing parts supplied by reference TRBV11-2 and TRBJ2-7, is EAGVAQSPRYKIIEKRQSVAFWCNPISGHATLYWYQQILGQGPKLLIQFQNNGVVDDSQLPKDRFSAERLKGVDSTLKIQPAKLEDSAVYLCASSPGQGKIYEQYFGPGTRLTVT.

V and J are TRBV19 and TRBJ2-7; 7 nucleotides line up with TRBD2. CDR1 and CDR2 from the germline V gene are LNHDA and SQIVND (reference sequence). V trimming: 6 bases; J trimming: 3 bases; junction bases outside the gene matches: 8. The CDR3 has 14 residues. CDR3 DNA sequence: TGTGCCAGTAGCCGACTAGCAGGACACTACGAGCAGTACTTC. Its protein is CASSRLAGHYEQYF.

This chain links TRBV19 with TRBJ1-4; TRBD1 matches at 7 bases. V dropped 3 bases and J dropped 8; count of bases not matched to a gene: 9. The germline CDR1 and CDR2 sequences are LNHDA and SQIVND (reference sequence). The CDR3 consists of 15 residues. In nucleotides, the CDR3 is TGTGCCAGTAGTATTCAACTACAGGGGATGGAAAAACTGTTTTTT. Protein: CASSIQLQGMEKLFF.

J is TRBJ1-2 and V is TRBV14; the D gene is possibly TRBD1 (5 bases). This CDR3 comprises 13 residues. Germline lookup yields CDR1 SGHDN and CDR2 FVKESK. V was clipped by 1 base and J by 7 bases, with 10 bases between them. CDR3 in DNA: TGTGCCAGCAGCCAAGCAGGGAGGGGTGGCTACACCTTC. It codes for CASSQAGRGGYTF.

The V and J genes are TRBV3-1 (or the pseudogene TRBV3-2) and TRBJ2-5; TRBD1 might be the D (6 bases). The germline gives CDR1 LGHDT, CDR2 YNNKEL (reference sequence). The CDR3 totals 15 residues. Between the trimmed V and J ends, which lost 1 base and 5 bases, there was a span of 14 bases. The CDR3 region is CASSQGQVAVETQYF. The CDR3 coding sequence is TGTGCCAGCAGCCAAGGACAGGTTGCGGTGGAGACCCAGTACTTC.

This chain links TRBV12-3 or TRBV12-4 with TRBJ2-7, with D perhaps TRBD1 (5 bases). This CDR3 spans 12 amino acids. Trimming left V 1 base short and J 6 bases short, with 7 bases between. CDR3 loop: CASSLGGREQYF. As DNA, the CDR3 is TGTGCCAGCAGTTTAGGGGGCCGCGAGCAGTACTTC.